The 25 T cell receptor beta chains presented below share a single source sample, sequenced in a study of patients and donors after allogeneic stem cell transplantation. TCRdb analysed the RT-PCR reads with MiXCR anew, one entry per CDR3 protein. Counted here are under 170,000 distinct CDR3 sequences, approximately 35% occurring once; the ten biggest clones make up 50% to 65%. Sequenced input: blood, either unsorted or a sorted T cell fraction (not recorded which). Receptors originate from a human donor who was either an allogeneic HSCT recipient or a stem cell or donor lymphocyte infusion donor (not recorded which). It is not recorded whose cells these are; they may come from a transplant donor.

CDR3 region: CASSLVEYQPQHF. CDR3 DNA sequence: TGTGCCAGCAGCTTAGTCGAGTACCAGCCCCAGCATTTT. The rearrangement uses TRBV7-2 and TRBJ1-5; D call uncertain. The CDR3 loop spans 13 amino acids. Looked up from germline, CDR1 is SGHTA and CDR2 is FQGNSA. Trimming cost V 1 base and J 7 bases, with 8 bases left between them.

This clonotype was counted a few times. The chain uses TRBV5-6 and TRBJ2-4; D is unresolved. Germline CDR1 SGHDT, CDR2 YYEEEE. V lost 3 bases and J lost 3, with 4 bases in between. The CDR3 runs 12 residues. The CDR3 DNA reads as TGTGCCAGCAGCTCCCTCAAAAACATTCAGTACTTC. It codes for CASSSLKNIQYF.

The V call is TRBV7-9, the J call TRBJ1-4; D is perhaps TRBD1 (5 bases). Germline values: CDR1 SEHNR, CDR2 FQNEAQ (reference sequence). The CDR3 contains 15 residues. The germline V and J ends were trimmed by 9 bases and 5 bases, with 19 bases remaining between them. The CDR3 sequence is CASTPGAEGNEKLFF. CDR3 DNA: TGTGCCAGTACACCCGGGGCGGAAGGGAATGAAAAACTGTTTTTT. Full variable domain (rest looked up from reference TRBV7-9 and TRBJ1-4): DTGVSQNPRHKITKRGQNVTFRCDPISEHNRLYWYRQTLGQGPEFLTYFQNEAQLEKSRLLSDRFSAERPKGSFSTLEIQRTEQGDSAMYLCASTPGAEGNEKLFFGSGTQLSVL.

The rearrangement uses TRBV20-1 and TRBJ1-2; D not resolved. V lost 2 bases and J lost 8, with 9 bases in between. This CDR3 spans 11 amino acids. Germline values: CDR1 DFQATT, CDR2 SNEGSKA (reference sequence). Here the CDR3 DNA reads TGCAGTGCTAGACCCAATGACGGCTACACCTTC. It translates to CSARPNDGYTF.

In its sample, this clonotype was seen a few times. This chain uses TRBV6-5 with TRBJ2-7; 9 nucleotides line up with TRBD2. The CDR3 extends over 15 amino acids. V was pared by 2 bases and J by 2 bases, with 4 bases of the junction left unmatched. The germline V gene has CDR1 MNHEY and CDR2 SVGAGI. DNA of the CDR3: TGTGCCAGCAGTTACGGGGCTAGCGGGGCCTACGAGCAGTACGTC. It encodes CASSYGASGAYEQYV.

There are a few counts of this clonotype. V gene TRBV5-1 combines with J gene TRBJ1-3; TRBD1 is a possible D gene (5 bases). The V end lost 0 bases, the J end lost 4 bases, and 8 bases lay between the germline ends. The CDR3 is made up of 14 amino acids. The germline V gene has CDR1 SGHRS and CDR2 YFSETQ. CDR3 residues: CASSLEGTGNTIYF. The CDR3 nucleotides read TGCGCCAGCAGCTTGGAAGGGACCGGAAACACCATATATTTT.

This clonotype was recorded a few times. This chain joins TRBV9 and TRBJ1-2; possibly TRBD1 for D (6 bases). The CDR3 consists of 14 residues. CDR1 is SGDLS and CDR2 is YYNGEE in the germline V gene. The germline V and J ends were trimmed by 2 bases and 7 bases, with 15 bases remaining between them. The CDR3 here is CASSVGTGGLGYTF. CDR3 in DNA: TGTGCCAGCAGCGTCGGGACGGGGGGCCTTGGCTACACCTTC.

The chain is built from TRBV6-4 and TRBJ1-5; D not resolved. Trimming pared 4 bases from V and 5 bases from J, leaving 15 bases between. This CDR3 region has 15 residues. The germline gives CDR1 MRHNA, CDR2 SNTAGT. The CDR3 protein is CASSARGGFDQPQHF. DNA for the CDR3: TGTGCCAGCAGTGCCCGGGGAGGGTTTGATCAGCCCCAGCATTTT.

Many counts were recorded for this clonotype. The chain employs TRBV12-3 or TRBV12-4 and TRBJ1-5; tentatively, D is TRBD1 (5 bases). There are 17 residues in the CDR3. The ends were cut back, 4 bases at V and 7 bases at J, with 23 bases in the middle. The CDR3 bases are TGTGCCAGCAGTTCCACTGACACACAGGTGGACATACAGCCCCAGCATTTT. It encodes CASSSTDTQVDIQPQHF.

This clonotype has just a few counts. This sequence joins TRBV6-6 and TRBJ1-1; D is ambiguous. CDR3 length equals 15 residues. The germline gives CDR1 MNHNY, CDR2 SVGAGI (reference sequence). V lost 0 bases, J lost 4 bases, and 12 bases lay in between. The DNA of the CDR3 is TGTGCCAGCAGTTACTCAGGTGGTGATGGCACTGAAGCTTTCTTT. Amino acids: CASSYSGGDGTEAFF.

V and J are TRBV7-9 and TRBJ2-1; D is ambiguous. Trimming removed 5 bases at V and 6 bases at J, with 17 bases between. This CDR3 contains 15 residues. CDR1 and CDR2 (germline): SEHNR, FQNEAQ (reference sequence). In DNA, the CDR3 is TGTGCCAGCAGCCCAGTGGGTACAATACGCAATGAGCAGTTCTTC. This sequence encodes CASSPVGTIRNEQFF.

This clonotype turned up a few times. The chain is built from TRBV21-1 and TRBJ1-1; the D call TRBD1 from the table was never checked on the DNA. TRBV21-1 is a pseudogene locus. This CDR3 is 14 amino acids long. CDR3 coding DNA: TGTGCCAGCAGCCCCCCGAAAGGGAACACTGAAGCTTTCTTT. This gives the protein CASSPPKGNTEAFF.

This clonotype appeared once. The chain combines TRBV5-5 with TRBJ2-1; D is possibly TRBD1 or TRBD2 (6 bases each). V lost 3 bases and J 13 bases, leaving 17 bases between the germline ends. This CDR3 region has 13 residues. In germline, CDR1 is SGHKS, CDR2 YYEKEE (reference sequence). DNA of the CDR3: TGTGCCAGCAGCTGGGGGGCGGATTCCACCCAGTTCTTC. The encoded protein is CASSWGADSTQFF.

Here the CDR3 reads CASSVDIIGVNTEAFF. In nucleotides, the CDR3 is TGTGCCAGCAGCGTAGATATCATCGGGGTGAACACTGAAGCTTTCTTT. The chain joins TRBV9 to TRBJ1-1; no firm D call. CDR1 and CDR2 (germline): SGDLS, YYNGEE. Trimming stripped 0 bases from V and 0 bases from J, with 12 bases between. The CDR3 extends over 16 amino acids. Looking up the rest from reference TRBV9 and TRBJ1-1 gives the full variable domain: DSGVTQTPKHLITATGQRVTLRCSPRSGDLSVYWYQQSLDQGLQFLIQYYNGEERAKGNILERFSAQQFPDLHSELNLSSLELGDSALYFCASSVDIIGVNTEAFFGQGTRLTVV.

This clonotype was detected only a few times. J is TRBJ1-1 and V is TRBV12-3 or TRBV12-4, with 9 nucleotides matching TRBD1. The J segment lost 5 bases and the V segment lost 3 bases, leaving 4 bases of the junction unmatched. The CDR3 contains 14 residues. CDR3 loop: CASSFGQGTTEAFF. CDR3 DNA sequence: TGTGCCAGCAGTTTCGGACAGGGGACGACTGAAGCTTTCTTT.

The chain couples TRBV11-2 to TRBJ2-5, with D uncertain. Germline loops: CDR1 SGHAT, CDR2 FQNNGV. With 5 bases removed from V and 3 bases from J, the gap between germline ends came to 13 bases. This CDR3 contains 14 residues. The CDR3 sequence is CASSLRPREETQYF. Written as DNA, the CDR3 is TGTGCCAGCAGCCTTAGACCAAGGGAAGAGACCCAGTACTTC.

The V and J genes are TRBV12-3 or TRBV12-4 and TRBJ1-2, with a tentative D call TRBD1 (6 bases). The CDR3 has 14 amino acids. Trimming left V 5 bases short and J 6 bases short, with 16 bases between. The CDR3 protein is CASSLPGEADGYTF. CDR3 nucleotides: TGTGCCAGCAGTCTTCCAGGGGAAGCGGATGGCTACACCTTC.

V gene TRBV27 combines with J gene TRBJ1-5; no clear D gene. Germline CDR1 MNHEY, CDR2 SMNVEV (reference sequence). There are 15 residues in the CDR3. With 8 bases removed from V and 3 bases from J, the gap between germline ends came to 17 bases. CDR3 region: CASGWTGMVNQPQHF. The DNA of the CDR3 is TGTGCCAGCGGATGGACGGGGATGGTCAATCAGCCCCAGCATTTT.

J is TRBJ2-1 and V is TRBV6-5, with a weak D call TRBD2 (6 bases). The CDR3 extends over 14 amino acids. Trimming pared 8 bases from V and 0 bases from J, leaving 11 bases between. Looked up from germline, CDR1 is MNHEY and CDR2 is SVGAGI. CDR3 loop: CASGGSSSYNEQFF. The CDR3, as DNA: TGTGCCAGCGGGGGGTCTAGCTCCTACAATGAGCAGTTCTTC.

This clonotype was seen ten or more times. The rearrangement joins TRBV29-1 to TRBJ1-5, with D unresolved. CDR3 length equals 13 residues. V gave up 1 base and J gave up 3 bases, with 7 bases separating them. CDR1 and CDR2 (germline): SQVTM, ANQGSEA. The CDR3 here is CSVEGGYNQPQHF. For the CDR3, the DNA is TGCAGCGTTGAAGGAGGGTACAATCAGCCCCAGCATTTT.

The chain carries TRBV6-5 and TRBJ1-5; TRBD1 is a possible D gene (6 bases). The germline CDR1 and CDR2 sequences are MNHEY and SVGAGI. V lost 11 bases and J 3 bases, leaving 11 bases between the germline ends. The CDR3 consists of 12 residues. CDR3 protein: CASRGANQPQHF. CDR3 in DNA: TGTGCCTCCCGGGGGGCCAATCAGCCCCAGCATTTT.

This clonotype was seen a handful of times. This chain connects TRBV9 to TRBJ2-7, with 8 bases identical to TRBD1. V was clipped by 4 bases and J by 4 bases; unmatched bases: 10. The CDR3 loop spans 15 amino acids. CDR1 SGDLS and CDR2 YYNGEE come from the germline V gene. As DNA, the CDR3 is TGTGCCAGCAGCCCCCGGACAGGGATAATGTACGAGCAGTACTTC. Translation gives CASSPRTGIMYEQYF.

This clonotype was seen a handful of times. J is TRBJ1-5 and V is TRBV2; no reliable D call. Trimming removed 7 bases from V and 0 bases from J, with 13 bases in between. The CDR3 has 15 residues. The germline V gene has CDR1 SNHLY and CDR2 FYNNEI. The CDR3 DNA follows: TGTGCCAGCACCAGGAGTCTGTTTAGCAATCAGCCCCAGCATTTT. This sequence encodes CASTRSLFSNQPQHF.

This clonotype turned up a few times. Sequence at one end of the junction differs from germline and may be a read error. The chain couples TRBV20-1 to TRBJ1-6; D unresolved. Germline CDR1 reads DFQATT; CDR2 reads SNEGSKA (reference sequence). There are 14 residues in the CDR3. For the CDR3, the DNA is TGCAGTGCTCGAGATATAATCTATAATTCACCCCTCCACTTT. It encodes CSARDIIYNSPLHF.

This chain links TRBV29-1 with TRBJ1-4; 11 bases are shared with TRBD1. The CDR3 sequence is 13 residues long. J gave up 7 bases and V 7 bases, and 5 bases lay outside the gene matches. Germline CDR1 and CDR2: SQVTM and ANQGSEA. The CDR3 here is CSAFGTGGEKLFF. The CDR3 DNA sequence: TGCAGCGCCTTCGGGACAGGGGGTGAAAAACTGTTTTTT.